The 18 T cell receptor beta chains given below trace back to one sample, sequenced in a study of blood T cell repertoires in COVID-19 (TCRdb year 2020). Library creation used the immunoSEQ multiplex PCR assay. TCRdb retrieved this table from immuneACCESS and kept in-frame rearrangements only. Not all clones are present; in checked studies, unresolved V genes account for under half, and no reason is known for the remainder. In this sample the table shows under 300,000 clones, around 90% of which occur a single time. Under 2% of the sample is in the top ten clones. Sequenced input: PBMCs or T cells enriched from blood (not recorded which). Receptors were obtained from a woman aged 45-60 years who had recovered from COVID-19.

This chain connects TRBV5-4 to TRBJ2-2; 9 bases agree with TRBD1. Germline V lookup: CDR1 SGHNT, CDR2 YYREEE (reference sequence). The CDR3 runs to 15 residues. V lost 5 bases to trimming and J lost 2 bases; unmatched junction nucleotides: 4. The DNA of the CDR3 is TGTGCCAGCAGTAGGGACAGGGTCAACACCGGGGAGCTGTTTTTT. Its protein product is CASSRDRVNTGELFF.

The genes are TRBV29-1 and TRBJ1-4, with 7 bases matching TRBD1. V lost 8 bases to trimming and J lost 4 bases; unmatched junction nucleotides: 7. Germline V CDR1 and CDR2: SQVTM, ANQGSEA. The CDR3 extends over 13 amino acids. CDR3 protein: CSLRDRDNEKLFF. In nucleotides, the CDR3 is TGCAGCCTTAGGGACAGAGATAATGAAAAACTGTTTTTT.

This chain uses TRBV7-2 with TRBJ2-3; TRBD2 matches 13 bases. The V segment lost 5 bases and the J segment 10 bases; nucleotides outside the gene matches: 9. Germline-derived CDR1 and CDR2 are SGHTA and FQGNSA. The CDR3 is made up of 15 amino acids. CDR3 region: CASSRLAGGRSSQYF. CDR3 bases: TGTGCCAGCAGCAGACTAGCGGGGGGTCGCAGTTCGCAGTATTTT. The variable domain in full, completed from reference TRBV7-2 and TRBJ2-3, reads GAGVSQSPSNKVTEKGKDVELRCDPISGHTALYWYRQSLGQGLEFLIYFQGNSAPDKSGLPSDRFSAERTGGSVSTLTIQRTQQEDSAVYLCASSRLAGGRSSQYFGPGTRLTVL.

This CDR3 reads CASVGQEADTQYF. The CDR3 nucleotides read TGTGCCAGCGTCGGACAGGAAGCGGATACGCAGTATTTT. The chain recombines TRBV6-5 with TRBJ2-3, with 7 bases lining up with TRBD1. This CDR3 has 13 residues. Unmatched junction bases numbered 8, after V lost 8 bases and J lost 6 bases. CDR1 MNHEY and CDR2 SVGAGI come from the germline V gene.

V gene TRBV5-6 combines with J gene TRBJ2-1; tentatively, D is TRBD2 (6 bases). The germline gives CDR1 SGHDT, CDR2 YYEEEE. The CDR3 runs 12 residues. V was trimmed by 4 bases and J by 13 bases, leaving 15 bases between them. This CDR3 reads CASSPAGWGQFF. For the CDR3, the DNA is TGTGCCAGCAGCCCGGCGGGATGGGGTCAGTTCTTC.

This clone was counted once. This sequence joins TRBV5-5 and TRBJ1-1; possible D gene TRBD1, 6 bases. V lost 0 bases and J 5 bases, leaving 14 bases between the germline ends. CDR1 SGHKS and CDR2 YYEKEE come from the germline V gene (reference sequence). The CDR3 totals 15 residues. CDR3 loop: CASSLVSGGVTEAFF. Written as DNA, the CDR3 is TGTGCCAGCAGCTTGGTTTCGGGGGGCGTAACTGAAGCTTTCTTT.

This sequence joins TRBV27 and TRBJ2-3; TRBD2 matches 11 bases. V shed 6 bases and J 1 base; nucleotides not matched to a gene: 9. This CDR3 has 17 residues. CDR1 and CDR2 from the germline V gene are MNHEY and SMNVEV (reference sequence). CDR3 sequence: CASSNYGTSGGTDTQYF. Here the CDR3 DNA reads TGTGCCAGCAGCAACTACGGGACTAGCGGAGGCACAGATACGCAGTATTTT.

V gene TRBV14 combines with J gene TRBJ2-7; the match to TRBD2 covers 13 bases. This CDR3 region has 14 residues. The V segment lost 4 bases and the J segment 11 bases; nucleotides outside the gene matches: 8. Germline assignment: CDR1 SGHDN and CDR2 FVKESK. The DNA of the CDR3 is TGTGCCAGCAGCCCGTCAACTAGCGGGAGGGGCGAGTACTTC. Translating it yields CASSPSTSGRGEYF.

This rearrangement joins TRBV19 to TRBJ2-2; D ambiguous. Germline CDR1 and CDR2: LNHDA and SQIVND (reference sequence). The CDR3 runs 16 residues. V lost 7 bases and J 1 base, leaving 16 bases between the germline ends. The DNA for the CDR3 is TGTGCCAGTACCCCTCTCCTCCGACAGAACACCGGGGAGCTGTTTTTT. This translates into CASTPLLRQNTGELFF.

The chain joins TRBV7-9 to TRBJ2-5; D might be TRBD1 (6 bases). CDR3 size: 15 residues. From germline, CDR1 is SEHNR and CDR2 FQNEAQ (reference sequence). Trimming stripped 5 bases from V and 2 bases from J, with 15 bases between. The CDR3 region is CASSDPGRGQETQYF. DNA of the CDR3: TGTGCCAGCAGCGACCCCGGCAGGGGTCAAGAGACCCAGTACTTC.

This chain uses TRBV19 with TRBJ2-7, with 9 bases matching TRBD1. The germline gives CDR1 LNHDA, CDR2 SQIVND (reference sequence). Germline trimming cut 5 bases from V and 4 bases from J; bases unmatched to any gene: 9. The CDR3 spans 15 residues. In DNA, the CDR3 is TGTGCCAGTAGTCCTCAGGACAGGGGTCGATACGAGCAGTACTTC. As protein: CASSPQDRGRYEQYF.

CDR3 loop: CASKGGAEAFF. CDR3 DNA sequence: TGTGCCAGTAAAGGGGGCGCTGAAGCTTTCTTT. The genes are TRBV2 and TRBJ1-1; 7 nucleotides line up with TRBD1. The ends lost 9 bases at V and 6 bases at J; junction bases unmatched: 4. CDR3 length equals 11 residues. The germline CDR1 and CDR2 sequences are SNHLY and FYNNEI.

The chain links TRBV6-5 to TRBJ1-2; D is unresolved. Trimming shortened V by 6 bases and J by 4 bases, and 6 bases separated the two germline ends. Per germline, CDR1 MNHEY and CDR2 SVGAGI. The CDR3 extends over 11 amino acids. The CDR3 region has the DNA TGTGCCAGCAGAATATTCTATGGCTACACCTTC. Translated, it gives CASRIFYGYTF.

The rearrangement uses TRBV11-2 and TRBJ1-3; D remains unclear. The CDR3 spans 15 residues. Germline V gene lookup returns CDR1 SGHAT and CDR2 FQNNGV. Deletions cut 5 bases from V and 9 bases from J, with 20 bases between. The CDR3, as DNA: TGTGCCAGCAGCCCCTCAGTAACCCGAGGCAGCACCATATATTTT. Its protein is CASSPSVTRGSTIYF. Using reference TRBV11-2 and TRBJ1-3 for the parts outside the CDR3, the full variable domain is EAGVAQSPRYKIIEKRQSVAFWCNPISGHATLYWYQQILGQGPKLLIQFQNNGVVDDSQLPKDRFSAERLKGVDSTLKIQPAKLEDSAVYLCASSPSVTRGSTIYFGEGSWLTVV.

The rearrangement uses TRBV28 and TRBJ2-7; TRBD1 matches 10 bases. The CDR3 has 14 residues. V gave up 9 bases and J gave up 0 bases; unmatched junction bases: 5. CDR1 and CDR2 (germline): MDHEN, SYDVKM. CDR3 protein: CASGGTGVSYEQYF. CDR3 DNA sequence: TGTGCCAGTGGAGGGACAGGGGTCTCCTACGAGCAGTACTTC. Together with reference TRBV28 and TRBJ2-7, the CDR3 gives the full variable domain: DVKVTQSSRYLVKRTGEKVFLECVQDMDHENMFWYRQDPGLGLRLIYFSYDVKMKEKGDIPEGYSVSREKKERFSLILESASTNQTSMYLCASGGTGVSYEQYFGPGTRLTVT.

This chain joins TRBV7-9 and TRBJ2-7, with a possible D match to TRBD1 (5 bases). Trimming pared 5 bases from V and 4 bases from J, leaving 18 bases between. Germline lookup yields CDR1 SEHNR and CDR2 FQNEAQ (reference sequence). CDR3 length: 15 residues. CDR3 in DNA: TGTGCCAGCAGCCCCTCAGGGTATGGACGGTACGAGCAGTACTTC. Translating it yields CASSPSGYGRYEQYF. Complete variable domain (other parts from reference TRBV7-9 and TRBJ2-7): DTGVSQNPRHKITKRGQNVTFRCDPISEHNRLYWYRQTLGQGPEFLTYFQNEAQLEKSRLLSDRFSAERPKGSFSTLEIQRTEQGDSAMYLCASSPSGYGRYEQYFGPGTRLTVT.

This rearrangement joins TRBV15 to TRBJ2-2, with D tentatively TRBD1 (5 bases). Germline lookup yields CDR1 LNHNV and CDR2 YYDKDF (reference sequence). The V gene lost 5 bases and the J gene lost 3 bases, with 10 bases spanning the gap. The CDR3 covers 14 residues. CDR3 bases: TGTGCCACCAGCGTGTTACAGGACACCGGGGAGCTGTTTTTT. Amino acid sequence: CATSVLQDTGELFF.

The gene calls are TRBV6-1 and TRBJ2-5, with 8 positions matching TRBD2. The CDR3 has 15 amino acids. The ends lost 3 bases at V and 3 bases at J; junction bases unmatched: 6. Germline lookup yields CDR1 MNHNS and CDR2 SASEGT. This CDR3 is CASSEGGRRKETQYF. The DNA for the CDR3 is TGTGCCAGCAGTGAGGGCGGGAGGCGAAAAGAGACCCAGTACTTC.